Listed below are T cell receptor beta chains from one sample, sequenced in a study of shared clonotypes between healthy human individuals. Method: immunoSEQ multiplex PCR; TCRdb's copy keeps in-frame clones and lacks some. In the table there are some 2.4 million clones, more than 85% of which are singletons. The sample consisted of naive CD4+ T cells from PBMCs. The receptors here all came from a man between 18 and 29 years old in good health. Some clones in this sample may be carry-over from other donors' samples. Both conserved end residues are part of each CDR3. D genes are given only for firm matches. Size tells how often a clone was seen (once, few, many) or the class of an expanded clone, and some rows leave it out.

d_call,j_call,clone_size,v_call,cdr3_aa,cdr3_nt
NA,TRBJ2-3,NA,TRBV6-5,CASSYGFTDTQYF,TGTGCCAGCAGTTACGGATTCACAGATACGCAGTATTTT
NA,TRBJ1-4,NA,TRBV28,CASSLRDEKLFF,TGTGCCAGCAGTCTTCGTGATGAAAAACTGTTTTTT
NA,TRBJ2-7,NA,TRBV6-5,CASSLFGAYEQYF,TGTGCCAGCAGTTTGTTCGGCGCCTACGAGCAGTACTTC
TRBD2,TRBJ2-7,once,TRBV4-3,CASSWTSGTYEQYF,TGCGCCAGCAGCTGGACTAGCGGCACCTACGAGCAGTACTTC
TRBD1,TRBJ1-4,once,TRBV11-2,CASSSTSRDREFEKLFF,TGTGCCAGCAGCTCCACGAGCCGGGACAGGGAATTTGAAAAACTGTTTTTT
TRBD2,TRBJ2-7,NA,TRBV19,CASSMFPPRTSGSYEQYF,TGTGCCAGTAGTATGTTTCCGCCAAGGACTAGCGGCTCCTACGAGCAGTACTTC
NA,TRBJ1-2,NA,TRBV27,CASSSFGGLGYGYTF,TGTGCCAGCAGTTCATTTGGGGGGCTGGGCTATGGCTACACCTTC
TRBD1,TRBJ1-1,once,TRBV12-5,CASGLGTGGTEAFF,TGTGCTAGTGGTTTGGGGACAGGGGGCACTGAAGCTTTCTTT
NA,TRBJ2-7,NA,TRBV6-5,CASSPDYSYEQYF,TGTGCCAGCAGCCCCGACTACTCCTACGAGCAGTACTTC
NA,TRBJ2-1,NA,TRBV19,CASSHSYRPLSSSYNEQFF,TGTGCCAGTAGCCACTCCTACCGGCCCCTCTCTTCCTCCTACAATGAGCAGTTCTTC
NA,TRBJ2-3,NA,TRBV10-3,CAISGKGLTRQTDTQYF,TGTGCCATCAGTGGGAAGGGCCTAACACGACAGACAGATACGCAGTATTTT
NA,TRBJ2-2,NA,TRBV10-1,CASSAADTYTGELFF,TGCGCCAGCAGTGCCGCGGACACATACACCGGGGAGCTGTTTTTT
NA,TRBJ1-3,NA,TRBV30,CAWRGRASGNTIYF,TGTGCCTGGAGAGGCAGGGCCTCTGGAAACACCATATATTTT
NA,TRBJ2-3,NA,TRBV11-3,CASSLDSSARESSTDTQYF,TGTGCCAGCAGCTTAGACAGTTCAGCGAGAGAATCTAGCACAGATACGCAGTATTTT
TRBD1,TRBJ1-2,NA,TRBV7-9,CASSGTGQNYGYTF,TGTGCCAGCAGTGGAACGGGACAGAACTATGGCTACACCTTC
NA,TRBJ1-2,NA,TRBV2,CASSQDSNYGYTF,TGTGCCAGCAGCCAGGACAGCAACTATGGCTACACCTTC
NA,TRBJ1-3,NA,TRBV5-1,CASSLTGTAGNTIYF,TGCGCCAGCAGCTTGACGGGGACGGCTGGAAACACCATATATTTT
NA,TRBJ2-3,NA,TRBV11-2,CASSLAGGGADTQYF,TGTGCCAGCAGCTTAGCTGGGGGAGGCGCAGATACGCAGTATTTT
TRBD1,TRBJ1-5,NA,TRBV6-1,CASSDGTGRNQPQHF,TGTGCCAGCAGTGACGGGACAGGAAGGAATCAGCCCCAGCATTTT
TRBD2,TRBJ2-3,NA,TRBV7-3,CASSPGTNRRTDTQYF,TGTGCCAGCAGCCCCGGGACTAACCGGCGCACAGATACGCAGTATTTT
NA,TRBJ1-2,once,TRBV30,CAWNGQVDGYTF,TGTGCCTGGAACGGCCAAGTGGATGGCTACACCTTC
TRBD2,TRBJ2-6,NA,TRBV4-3,CASSQDHGLAGGSGANVLTF,TGCGCCAGCAGCCAAGATCATGGGCTAGCGGGAGGGTCTGGGGCCAACGTCCTGACTTTC